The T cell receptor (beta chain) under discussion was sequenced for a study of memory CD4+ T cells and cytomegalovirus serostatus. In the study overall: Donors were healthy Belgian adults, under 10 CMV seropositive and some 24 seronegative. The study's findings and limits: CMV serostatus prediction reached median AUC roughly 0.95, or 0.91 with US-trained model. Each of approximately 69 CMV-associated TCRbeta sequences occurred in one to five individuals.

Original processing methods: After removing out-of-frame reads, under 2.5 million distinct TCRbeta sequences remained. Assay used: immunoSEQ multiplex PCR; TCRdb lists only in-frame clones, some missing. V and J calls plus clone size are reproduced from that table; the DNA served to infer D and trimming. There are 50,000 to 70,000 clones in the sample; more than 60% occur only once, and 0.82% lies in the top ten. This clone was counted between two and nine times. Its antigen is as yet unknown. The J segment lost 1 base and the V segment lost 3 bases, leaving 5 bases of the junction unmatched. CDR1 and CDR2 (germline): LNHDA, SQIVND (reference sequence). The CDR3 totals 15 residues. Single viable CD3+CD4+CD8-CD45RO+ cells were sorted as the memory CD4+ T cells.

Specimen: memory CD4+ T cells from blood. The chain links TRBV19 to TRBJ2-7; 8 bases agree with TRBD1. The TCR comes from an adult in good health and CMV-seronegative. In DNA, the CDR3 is TGTGCCAGTAGTATCCGACAGGGGAATTCCTACGAGCAGTACTTC. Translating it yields CASSIRQGNSYEQYF.